Shown below are 25 T cell receptor beta chains from a single sample sequenced in a study of T cells in localized non-small cell lung cancer. Here immunoSEQ multiplex PCR was the method, and the copy in TCRdb shows in-frame clones only, minus some. The data contain some 82,000 clones, over 60% of them seen just once; the ten biggest clones take up under 25%. The sequencing here drew on PBMCs, taken before any cancer treatment. These receptors all stem from a man aged 35 to 69 with stage II squamous cell lung carcinoma.

This clone is medium-sized (0.01 to 0.1%). The CDR3 coding sequence is TGCGCCAGCAGCCATCCACAGGGACCGTATAATTCACCCCTCCACTTT. This codes for CASSHPQGPYNSPLHF. V and J are TRBV4-1 and TRBJ1-6; possible D gene TRBD1, 6 bases. Germline V gene data show CDR1 as MGHRA and CDR2 as YSYEKL. The CDR3 sequence is 16 residues long. Trimming removed 3 bases from V and 4 bases from J, with 13 bases in between.

The J gene is TRBJ2-2, the V gene TRBV5-1; the D gene could be TRBD1 or TRBD2 (5 bases each). CDR1 SGHRS and CDR2 YFSETQ come from the germline V gene. V gave up 4 bases and J gave up 1 base, with 17 bases separating them. The CDR3 consists of 17 residues. In DNA, the CDR3 is TGCGCCAGCAGCCCGGGACGGATGTCGGGGAACACCGGGGAGCTGTTTTTT. This sequence encodes CASSPGRMSGNTGELFF. Based on the CDR3 plus reference TRBV5-1 and TRBJ2-2, the full variable domain is KAGVTQTPRYLIKTRGQQVTLSCSPISGHRSVSWYQQTPGQGLQFLFEYFSETQRNKGNFPGRFSGRQFSNSRSEMNVSTLELGDSALYLCASSPGRMSGNTGELFFGEGSRLTVL.

This chain uses TRBV14 with TRBJ1-2; 8 bases line up with TRBD1. Germline loops: CDR1 SGHDN, CDR2 FVKESK. This CDR3 spans 17 amino acids. Unmatched junction bases numbered 8, after V lost 0 bases and J lost 2 bases. The CDR3 nucleotides read TGTGCCAGCAGCCAAGATCATCTATCAGGGGGCAACTATGGCTACACCTTC. Protein sequence: CASSQDHLSGGNYGYTF.

This chain joins TRBV9 and TRBJ2-1; D not certain. CDR3 length: 15 residues. V was trimmed by 1 base and J by 5 bases, leaving 13 bases between them. Germline CDR1 SGDLS, CDR2 YYNGEE. This chain's CDR3 is CASSVTPRVDNEQFF. CDR3 DNA: TGTGCCAGCAGCGTAACACCTAGGGTGGACAATGAGCAGTTCTTC.

This chain links TRBV9 with TRBJ2-2, with D hard to call. V gave up 0 bases and J gave up 7 bases, with 13 bases separating them. Germline lookup yields CDR1 SGDLS and CDR2 YYNGEE. The length of the CDR3 is 15 residues. This CDR3 reads CASSVAPTTGGELFF. The CDR3 DNA follows: TGTGCCAGCAGCGTAGCTCCCACCACCGGCGGGGAGCTGTTTTTT.

As concerns this clone: One end of the junction varies from germline; a read error may be responsible. The chain couples TRBV6-1 to TRBJ1-1, with D perhaps matching TRBD1 (6 bases). The CDR3 totals 15 residues. In germline, CDR1 is MNHNS, CDR2 SASEGT. The DNA of the CDR3 is TGTGCCAGCAGGGAAGGCTCGGGGGCGAGGACTGAAGCTTTCTTT. Encoded protein: CASREGSGARTEAFF.

The CDR3 spells CATALGLETQYF. CDR3 coding DNA: TGTGCCACCGCATTAGGGTTGGAGACCCAGTACTTC. V gene TRBV15 combines with J gene TRBJ2-5; D gene uncertain. CDR3 length equals 12 residues. Germline V lookup: CDR1 LNHNV, CDR2 YYDKDF (reference sequence). Trimming left V 8 bases short and J 5 bases short, with 12 bases between. Together with reference TRBV15 and TRBJ2-5, the CDR3 gives the full variable domain: DAMVIQNPRYQVTQFGKPVTLSCSQTLNHNVMYWYQQKSSQAPKLLFHYYDKDFNNEADTPDNFQSRRPNTSFCFLDIRSPGLGDTAMYLCATALGLETQYFGPGTRLLVL.

The chain is built from TRBV6-5 and TRBJ2-7; no clear D gene. CDR1 and CDR2 from the germline V gene are MNHEY and SVGAGI. The CDR3 runs 13 residues. Trimming stripped 5 bases from V and 0 bases from J, with 8 bases between. For the CDR3, the DNA is TGTGCCAGCAGTGTCAGTCGCTCCTACGAGCAGTACTTC. This encodes CASSVSRSYEQYF.

The V call is TRBV28, the J call TRBJ2-2; D is uncertain. This CDR3 region has 14 residues. Germline V CDR1 and CDR2: MDHEN, SYDVKM. Trimming shortened V by 1 base and J by 6 bases, and 9 bases separated the two germline ends. CDR3 coding DNA: TGTGCCAGCAGTTTATTCTCGTTGGCCGGGGAGCTGTTTTTT. Translated: CASSLFSLAGELFF.

V usage is TRBV7-3 and J usage is TRBJ2-5; perhaps TRBD2 as D (5 bases). The CDR3 is 13 amino acids. Germline values: CDR1 SGHTA, CDR2 FQGTGA. Trimming took off 2 bases at V and 4 bases at J, with 8 bases between the two ends. CDR3 sequence (DNA): TGTGCCAGCAGCTTAGGAGGAGTAGAGACCCAGTACTTC. Translation: CASSLGGVETQYF.

The sample holds one count of this clone. The genes are TRBV2 and TRBJ2-1, with a weak D call TRBD1 (6 bases). This CDR3 contains 17 residues. CDR1 is SNHLY, CDR2 FYNNEI, per germline. Trimming shortened V by 8 bases and J by 0 bases, and 20 bases separated the two germline ends. The CDR3 protein is CASQWGQGASSYNEQFF. In DNA form, the CDR3 reads TGTGCCAGCCAGTGGGGGCAGGGCGCTAGCTCCTACAATGAGCAGTTCTTC.

This chain links TRBV28 with TRBJ2-5; 11 bases map to TRBD2. The CDR3 is made up of 16 amino acids. Germline assignment: CDR1 MDHEN and CDR2 SYDVKM. The J segment lost 3 bases and the V segment lost 5 bases, leaving 8 bases of the junction unmatched. The chain's CDR3 is CASSGTQTSGKETQYF. The CDR3, as DNA: TGTGCCAGCAGTGGGACCCAGACTAGCGGGAAAGAGACCCAGTACTTC.

This chain joins TRBV6-5 and TRBJ2-5, with D unresolved. This CDR3 is built from 15 residues. The V gene's germline CDR1 is MNHEY and CDR2 SVGAGI. Between the trimmed V and J ends, which lost 3 bases and 4 bases, there was a span of 15 bases. CDR3 protein: CASSYQTWAGETQYF. CDR3 DNA sequence: TGTGCCAGCAGTTATCAGACTTGGGCCGGAGAGACCCAGTACTTC.

This chain connects TRBV30 to TRBJ2-5; 7 nucleotides line up with TRBD1. J was trimmed by 2 bases and V by 5 bases; bases with no gene match: 5. The CDR3 loop spans 13 amino acids. CDR1 and CDR2 from the germline V gene are GTSNPN and SVGIG (reference sequence). The CDR3 here is CAWDRDRQETQYF. CDR3 bases: TGTGCCTGGGACCGGGACAGACAAGAGACCCAGTACTTC. The whole variable domain, filled in from reference TRBV30 and TRBJ2-5, reads SQTIHQWPATLVQPVGSPLSLECTVEGTSNPNLYWYRQAAGRGLQLLFYSVGIGQISSEVPQNLSASRPQDRQFILSSKKLLLSDSGFYLCAWDRDRQETQYFGPGTRLLVL.

The V and J genes are TRBV6-5 and TRBJ1-5, with D perhaps TRBD1 (5 bases). Germline-derived CDR1 and CDR2 are MNHEY and SVGAGI. The CDR3 contains 16 residues. V lost 2 bases to trimming and J lost 4 bases, with 15 bases between them. CDR3 amino acids: CASSYERRVRNQPQHF. CDR3 nucleotides: TGTGCCAGCAGTTACGAGCGCAGGGTAAGAAATCAGCCCCAGCATTTT.

The table lists this clone with a count of one. The chain employs TRBV6-5 and TRBJ2-1; D might be TRBD1 or TRBD2, each matching 5 bases. Trimming shortened V by 7 bases and J by 4 bases, and 11 bases separated the two germline ends. The CDR3 totals 13 residues. Per germline, CDR1 MNHEY and CDR2 SVGAGI. The CDR3 bases are TGTGCCAGCACCAGGGACGGGTACAATGAGCAGTTCTTC. Protein sequence: CASTRDGYNEQFF.

The rearrangement links TRBV11-2 to TRBJ2-5; TRBD1 might be the D (5 bases). With 7 bases removed from V and 1 base from J, the gap between germline ends came to 16 bases. Per the germline V gene, CDR1 is SGHAT and CDR2 is FQNNGV. CDR3 length: 15 amino acids. The CDR3 protein is CASTQGPGPQETQYF. The CDR3 region has the DNA TGTGCCAGCACCCAAGGTCCAGGGCCCCAAGAGACCCAGTACTTC. The full variable domain, completed using reference TRBV11-2 and TRBJ2-5, is EAGVAQSPRYKIIEKRQSVAFWCNPISGHATLYWYQQILGQGPKLLIQFQNNGVVDDSQLPKDRFSAERLKGVDSTLKIQPAKLEDSAVYLCASTQGPGPQETQYFGPGTRLLVL.

In the case of this clone: The junction departs from germline at one end; a sequencing error may be responsible. The rearrangement joins TRBV7-3 to TRBJ2-6, with D unresolved. The V gene's germline CDR1 is SGHTA and CDR2 FQGTGA. The CDR3 runs 14 residues. The chain's CDR3 is CASSLTFGANVLTF. CDR3 nucleotide sequence: TGTGCCAGCAGCCTAACATTTGGGGCCAACGTCCTGACTTTC.

The rearrangement links TRBV29-1 to TRBJ2-1, with 13 bases identical to TRBD2. V lost 4 bases, J lost 5 bases, and 5 bases stayed unmatched. The germline V gene has CDR1 SQVTM and CDR2 ANQGSEA. The CDR3 contains 15 residues. CDR3 residues: CSVATSGRYDNEQFF. CDR3 DNA sequence: TGCAGCGTTGCGACTAGCGGGAGGTACGACAATGAGCAGTTCTTC.

The rearrangement links TRBV7-3 to TRBJ2-1; D unclear. CDR1 and CDR2 (germline): SGHTA, FQGTGA. This CDR3 has 13 amino acids. V was clipped by 5 bases and J by 9 bases, with 14 bases between them. CDR3 loop: CASSPSGKIEQFF. The CDR3 nucleotides read TGTGCCAGCAGCCCGAGTGGGAAGATTGAGCAGTTCTTC.

This clone was counted between two and nine times. This rearrangement joins TRBV29-1 to TRBJ1-2; D gene unclear. This CDR3 region has 15 residues. Trimming removed 2 bases at V and 3 bases at J, with 16 bases between. Germline V CDR1 and CDR2: SQVTM, ANQGSEA. CDR3 sequence (DNA): TGCAGCGTTGAAAGCCGGGCCGCAGAGGACTATGGCTACACCTTC. It codes for CSVESRAAEDYGYTF.

The V call is TRBV2, the J call TRBJ2-5; 7 positions match TRBD1. The CDR3 has 13 residues. Trimming removed 4 bases from V and 6 bases from J; junction bases left unmatched: 5. CDR1 is SNHLY, CDR2 FYNNEI, per germline. Here the CDR3 reads CASSGGGVQTQYF. The CDR3 DNA sequence: TGTGCCAGCAGTGGAGGGGGCGTCCAGACCCAGTACTTC.

J is TRBJ2-1 and V is TRBV7-2; 8 nucleotides match TRBD2. Germline V gene data show CDR1 as SGHTA and CDR2 as FQGNSA. After removal of 5 bases from V and 7 bases from J, the junction contained 10 bases not matched to a gene. The CDR3 has 15 residues. CDR3 region: CASSAELAAVNEQFF. In DNA form, the CDR3 reads TGTGCCAGCAGCGCAGAACTAGCGGCGGTGAATGAGCAGTTCTTC. Based on the CDR3 plus reference TRBV7-2 and TRBJ2-1, the full variable domain is GAGVSQSPSNKVTEKGKDVELRCDPISGHTALYWYRQSLGQGLEFLIYFQGNSAPDKSGLPSDRFSAERTGGSVSTLTIQRTQQEDSAVYLCASSAELAAVNEQFFGPGTRLTVL.

The gene calls are TRBV7-2 and TRBJ2-3, with D perhaps matching TRBD2 (5 bases). CDR1 and CDR2 from the germline V gene are SGHTA and FQGNSA. Trimming shortened V by 7 bases and J by 0 bases, and 11 bases separated the two germline ends. This CDR3 is built from 14 residues. The chain's CDR3 is CASMGAISTDTQYF. CDR3 nucleotide sequence: TGTGCCAGCATGGGAGCTATTAGCACAGATACGCAGTATTTT.

The chain recombines TRBV11-2 with TRBJ2-3; D not resolved. CDR1 is SGHAT and CDR2 is FQNNGV in the germline V gene. The CDR3 consists of 14 residues. Deletions cut 4 bases from V and 5 bases from J, with 13 bases between. CDR3 coding DNA: TGTGCCAGCAGCTCACCAACACGGAGAGATACGCAGTATTTT. Translating gives CASSSPTRRDTQYF.